This TCR beta chain is from a study of T cells in Graves' hyperthyroidism and ophthalmopathy. Using RNA transcripts as the source, TCR beta CDR3 regions were amplified. TCR CDR3 underwent first-round RT-PCR with the HTBI primer set. In TCRdb, the multiplex PCR reads were re-called with MiXCR into one record per CDR3 protein. This table holds approximately 870,000 distinct CDR3 sequences, over 35% found once. The V and J ends lost 5 bases and 7 bases respectively, with 17 bases between them. The CDR3 covers 13 residues. Germline loops: CDR1 DFQATT, CDR2 SNEGSKA (reference sequence). This clonotype was seen ten or more times.

The receptor comes from a man in his late teens or twenties with Graves' hyperthyroidism. Sequencing input: blood. V is TRBV20-1 and J is TRBJ1-1; possible D gene TRBD1, 6 bases. The CDR3 coding sequence is TGCAGTGCTGACTTTACAGGGTGGAGTGAAGCTTTCTTT. Protein sequence: CSADFTGWSEAFF.